These 5 T cell receptor beta chains came from one sample sequenced in a study of blood T cell repertoires in COVID-19. Sequenced by immunoSEQ multiplex PCR; TCRdb stores in-frame clones only, minus some. The sample includes roughly 16,000 clones, 85% to 90% seen only once; the top ten take roughly 2.5%. The sequencing sample was made of peripheral blood. All receptors come from a human donor in a cohort sampled during active COVID-19.

This rearrangement joins TRBV5-1 to TRBJ2-1; D is perhaps TRBD2 (6 bases). Germline V gene lookup returns CDR1 SGHRS and CDR2 YFSETQ. V lost 2 bases, J lost 4 bases, and 10 bases lay in between. The CDR3 is 14 residues long. CDR3 bases: TGCGCCAGCAGCTTAGGCGGGGAATACAATGAGCAGTTCTTC. This sequence encodes CASSLGGEYNEQFF.

The chain is built from TRBV6-4 and TRBJ2-7; 14 bases match TRBD2. The CDR3 spans 15 residues. The germline CDR1 and CDR2 sequences are MRHNA and SNTAGT. Germline trimming cut 7 bases from V and 3 bases from J; bases unmatched to any gene: 5. CDR3 nucleotide sequence: TGTGCCAGCAAAACGGGACTAGCGGGAGTCTACGAGCAGTACTTC. Its translation is CASKTGLAGVYEQYF.

The J gene is TRBJ2-1, the V gene TRBV9; 7 bases are a match to TRBD2. This CDR3 region has 15 residues. Germline CDR1 is SGDLS and CDR2 is YYNGEE. V lost 3 bases to trimming and J lost 0 bases; unmatched junction nucleotides: 3. The CDR3 nucleotides are TGTGCCAGCAGCGCGGGGGGTAGCTCCTACAATGAGCAGTTCTTC. Its protein is CASSAGGSSYNEQFF.

The chain employs TRBV7-9 and TRBJ1-1; TRBD1 aligns across 7 bases. J gave up 9 bases and V 5 bases, and 15 bases lay outside the gene matches. Germline CDR1 SEHNR, CDR2 FQNEAQ (reference sequence). The CDR3 loop spans 15 amino acids. The CDR3 nucleotides are TGTGCCAGCAGCCCAGTTCCAGGGACAGAGAGAAAAGCTTTCTTT. This encodes CASSPVPGTERKAFF.

The chain is built from TRBV19 and TRBJ2-2; 10 bases agree with TRBD2. V was pared by 0 bases and J by 3 bases, with 10 bases of the junction left unmatched. In germline, CDR1 is LNHDA, CDR2 SQIVND (reference sequence). This CDR3 region has 19 residues. The CDR3 DNA reads as TGTGCCAGTAGTATAGATCTCCCAGCGGGAGGGAGTTACACCGGGGAGCTGTTTTTT. It translates to CASSIDLPAGGSYTGELFF.